This T cell receptor (beta chain) originates from a study of T cell responses to AZD1222 COVID-19 vaccine. Study-wide findings and caveats: Just five or six AZD1222 recipients were seropositive at baseline. Across spike, vaccine-associated CD4 TCRs were found, dominant at 160-218 and 743-854.

Assay used: immunoSEQ multiplex PCR; TCRdb lists only in-frame clones, some missing. The table includes some 96,000 clones, around 87% detected once. As regards this clone: As yet, its antigen is unknown.

This CDR3 comprises 14 residues. The J segment lost 10 bases and the V segment lost 2 bases, leaving 2 bases of the junction unmatched. CDR1 is MDHEN, CDR2 SYDVKM, per germline. This chain joins TRBV28 and TRBJ1-6; TRBD1 matches at 10 bases. The sequence was obtained from an adult in good health. The source was peripheral blood, collected on day 0 of MenACWY control vaccination. The CDR3 spells CASSLRTGGSPLHF. For the CDR3, the DNA is TGTGCCAGCAGTTTAAGGACAGGGGGATCACCCCTCCACTTT.